These 6 T cell receptor beta chains were sequenced from one sample in a study of blood T cell repertoires in COVID-19. Profiling relied on immunoSEQ multiplex PCR, and the TCRdb table lists in-frame clones only, not all of them. The sample lists over 200,000 clones, approximately 89% occurring once. Material: peripheral blood. The source of these receptors is a woman in her thirties or forties with acute or convalescent COVID-19.

The DNA for the CDR3 is TGCGCCAGCAGCTTGGGGTCGGCGAACACCGGGGAGCTGTTTTTT. Translation: CASSLGSANTGELFF. The rearrangement uses TRBV5-1 and TRBJ2-2; D gene ambiguous. With 0 bases removed from V and 0 bases from J, the gap between germline ends came to 6 bases. The CDR3 covers 15 residues. Germline lookup yields CDR1 SGHRS and CDR2 YFSETQ.

The chain combines TRBV15 with TRBJ1-4; TRBD1 aligns across 8 bases. Germline V gives CDR1 LNHNV, CDR2 YYDKDF (reference sequence). CDR3 length: 15 residues. The ends lost 5 bases at V and 8 bases at J; junction bases unmatched: 10. CDR3 loop: CATSGGAGGAEKLFF. DNA of the CDR3: TGTGCCACCAGCGGGGGGGCAGGGGGCGCCGAAAAACTGTTTTTT.

J is TRBJ1-5 and V is TRBV6-5, with 9 bases aligning to TRBD1. This CDR3 has 14 residues. From germline, CDR1 is MNHEY and CDR2 SVGAGI. V gave up 7 bases and J gave up 4 bases; unmatched junction bases: 5. The DNA for the CDR3 is TGTGCCAGCACCCCGGGACAGGGAAATCAGCCCCAGCATTTT. It is translated as CASTPGQGNQPQHF.

The genes are TRBV27 and TRBJ2-1, with 8 bases fitting TRBD1. This CDR3 is 15 amino acids long. V was clipped by 5 bases and J by 4 bases; unmatched bases: 7. CDR1 and CDR2 (germline): MNHEY, SMNVEV (reference sequence). In DNA, the CDR3 is TGTGCCAGCAGTAAACCGGGACAGGTGTACAATGAGCAGTTCTTC. Amino acid sequence: CASSKPGQVYNEQFF.

This clone was counted once. The rearrangement joins TRBV29-1 to TRBJ2-2; a weak D match, TRBD1 (6 bases). Germline CDR1 reads SQVTM; CDR2 reads ANQGSEA. The ends were cut back, 7 bases at V and 0 bases at J, with 9 bases in the middle. The CDR3 covers 13 residues. CDR3 sequence: CSAGHTNTGELFF. CDR3 nucleotide sequence: TGCAGCGCGGGACACACGAACACCGGGGAGCTGTTTTTT.

The rearrangement links TRBV7-2 to TRBJ1-2; the D is unclear. CDR1 SGHTA and CDR2 FQGNSA come from the germline V gene. The CDR3 length is 16 residues. The germline V and J ends were trimmed by 4 bases and 4 bases, with 19 bases remaining between them. CDR3 loop: CASSSINGKWAYGYTF. Written as DNA, the CDR3 is TGTGCCAGCAGCTCGATAAACGGGAAGTGGGCCTATGGCTACACCTTC.